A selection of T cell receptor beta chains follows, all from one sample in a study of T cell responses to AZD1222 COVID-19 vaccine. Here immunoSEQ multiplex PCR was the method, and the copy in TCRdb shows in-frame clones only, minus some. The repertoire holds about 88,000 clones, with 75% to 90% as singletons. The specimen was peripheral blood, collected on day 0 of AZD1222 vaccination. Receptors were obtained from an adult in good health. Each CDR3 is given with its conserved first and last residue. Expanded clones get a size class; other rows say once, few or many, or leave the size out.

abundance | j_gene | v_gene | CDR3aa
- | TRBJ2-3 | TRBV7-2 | CASSLVRGGGTDTQYF
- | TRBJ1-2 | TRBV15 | CATSPDRASSYGYTF
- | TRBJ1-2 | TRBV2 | CASSPTGRGYTF
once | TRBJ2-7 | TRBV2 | CASSEAPGNRGYEQYF
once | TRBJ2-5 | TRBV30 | CAWSVRETQYF
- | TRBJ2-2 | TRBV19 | CASNQGDRGPGELFF
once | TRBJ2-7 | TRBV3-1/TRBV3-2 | CASSQAPLTSGASARRYF
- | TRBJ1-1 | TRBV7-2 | CASSPGQGSWYTEAFF
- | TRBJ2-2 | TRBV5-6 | CASSFTETTGELFF
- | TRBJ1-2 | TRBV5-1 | CASSRGADGYTF
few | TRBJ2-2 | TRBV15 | CATSRGTVEMRTGELFF
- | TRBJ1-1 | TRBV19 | CASRPGPRTEAFF
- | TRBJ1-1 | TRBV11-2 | CASSSEGAVAFF
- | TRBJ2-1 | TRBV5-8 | CASSLGGWGVRDNEQFF
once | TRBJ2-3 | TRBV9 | CASSVDGGLGGTQYF
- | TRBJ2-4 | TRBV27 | CASSLTAIPGGFQNIQYF
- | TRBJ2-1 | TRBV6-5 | CASWGGTGVSGQFF
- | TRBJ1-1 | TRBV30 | CAWRRTNTEAFF
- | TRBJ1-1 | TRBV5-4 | CASSFRGNTEAFF
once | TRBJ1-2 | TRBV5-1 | CASSLPSFRDDSGYTF
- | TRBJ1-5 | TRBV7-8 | CASSSRVSGQPQHF
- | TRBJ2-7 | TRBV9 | CASSVGLAGYEQYF
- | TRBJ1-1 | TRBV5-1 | CASSFDGPYTEAFF
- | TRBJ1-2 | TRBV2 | CASSTHDSYGYTF
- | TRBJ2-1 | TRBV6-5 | CASSFRAGTRSNEQFF
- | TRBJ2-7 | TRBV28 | CASHETGDEQYF
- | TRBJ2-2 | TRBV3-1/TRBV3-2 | CASSQKTQGIVTGELFF
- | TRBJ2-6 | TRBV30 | CAWSSPHSGANVLTF
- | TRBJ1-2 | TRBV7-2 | CASSFPQEDGYTF
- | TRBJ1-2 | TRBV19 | CASSSQTEYGYTF
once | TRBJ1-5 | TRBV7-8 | CASSLASHRGGNQPQHF
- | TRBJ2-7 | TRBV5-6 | CASSLALTGYPEQYF
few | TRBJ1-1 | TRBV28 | CASSLVGRTEAFF
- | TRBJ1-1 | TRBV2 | CASSAARMNTEAFF
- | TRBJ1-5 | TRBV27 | CASSLIGGNQPQHF
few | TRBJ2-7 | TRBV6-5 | CASSYLAGGRGDEQYF
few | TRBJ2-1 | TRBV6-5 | CASSYSNSYNEQFF
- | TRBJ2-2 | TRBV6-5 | CASSYSQGANTGELFF
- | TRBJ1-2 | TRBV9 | CASSPGDFGVYGYTF
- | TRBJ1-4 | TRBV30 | CAWRPGGQPHEKLFF
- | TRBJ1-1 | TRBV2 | CASSDGRTGISEAFF
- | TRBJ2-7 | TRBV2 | CASSATQVWYEQYF
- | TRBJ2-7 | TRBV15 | CATSRGQFYEQYF
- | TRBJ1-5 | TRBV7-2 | CASSLGGRDNQPQHF
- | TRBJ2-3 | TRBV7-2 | CASSSSYRDTDTQYF
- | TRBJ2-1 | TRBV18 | CASSPGTGRSYEQFF
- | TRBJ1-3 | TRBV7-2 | CASSLGGVTGNTIYF
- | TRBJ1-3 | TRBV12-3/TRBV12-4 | CATHGTGNTIYF
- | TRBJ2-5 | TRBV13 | CATSGQTQETQYF
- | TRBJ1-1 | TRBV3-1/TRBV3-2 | CASSHGTGVDTEAFF
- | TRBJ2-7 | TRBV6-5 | CASSYQDSPYEQYF
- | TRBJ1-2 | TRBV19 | CASSRTGINSQGYTF
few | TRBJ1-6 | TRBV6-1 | CASSEVGYASLHF
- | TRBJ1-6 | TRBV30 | CAWNRQSSYNSPLHF
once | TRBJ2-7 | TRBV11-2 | CASSSGLAAAYEQYF
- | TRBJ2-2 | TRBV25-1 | CASSDWGLGELFF
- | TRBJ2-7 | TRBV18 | CASSPLSSYEQYF
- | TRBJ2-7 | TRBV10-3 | CASEDRSNLGYEQYF
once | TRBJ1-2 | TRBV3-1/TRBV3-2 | CASSTGTAYGYTF